The 27 T cell receptor beta chains presented below share a single source sample, sequenced in a study of regulatory T cells in long-lasting Graves disease. As for time point: persistent/refractory GD, antithyroid drugs over 5 years with positive TRAb. The authors made the TCR library using RNA they extracted from PBMCs. To make TCR beta libraries, researchers used iRepertoire HTBI primers and Arm-PCR of CDR3 regions. Each CDR3 protein is one row after TCRdb ran MiXCR on the multiplex PCR reads. Of around 460,000 distinct CDR3 sequences listed, about 22% are singletons. Sequencing was performed on peripheral blood mononuclear cells (PBMCs), taken when the disease was refractory, from a patient treated with antithyroid drugs. The origin of the receptors is a female donor with Graves disease.

The CDR3 spells CAISLLAGGAGELFF. The CDR3 nucleotides are TGTGCCATCAGTCTACTAGCGGGAGGGGCCGGGGAGCTGTTTTTT. The chain has TRBV10-3 and TRBJ2-2; 13 bases align to TRBD2. V dropped 5 bases and J dropped 6; count of bases not matched to a gene: 3. Germline-derived CDR1 and CDR2 are ENHRY and SYGVKD. The CDR3 length is 15 residues.

The V gene is TRBV19, the J gene TRBJ1-5, with unresolved D. V shed 4 bases and J shed 7 bases, with 8 bases lying between them. CDR3 size: 12 residues. Germline-derived CDR1 and CDR2 are LNHDA and SQIVND (reference sequence). CDR3 DNA sequence: TGTGCCAGTAGTAAGAGCGTCCAGCCCCAGCATTTT. Translating it yields CASSKSVQPQHF.

Notes on this clonotype: Given a far larger clone just one base away, this is likely a sequencing read error. The final CDR3 position lacks the conserved phenylalanine or tryptophan, pointing to a likely read error. The rearrangement uses TRBV9 and TRBJ1-1; D gene ambiguous. The CDR3 has 13 amino acids. CDR1 is SGDLS, CDR2 YYNGEE, per germline. V dropped 5 bases and J dropped 4 bases, with 12 bases sitting between them. In nucleotides, the CDR3 is TGTGCCAGCAGTTACGGCGGAGGCACTGAAGCTTTCCTT. This codes for CASSYGGGTEAFL.

This clonotype was found many times. The genes are TRBV28 and TRBJ1-2, with D unclear. The CDR3 consists of 16 residues. The V end was cut by 5 bases, the J end by 4 bases, with 20 bases between. From germline, CDR1 is MDHEN and CDR2 SYDVKM. The CDR3 spells CASSDAARPLSYGYTF. Here the CDR3 DNA reads TGTGCCAGCAGTGACGCGGCTAGGCCGCTCTCCTATGGCTACACCTTC.

In the case of this clonotype: Being one base from a much bigger clone, this may be a read error. The chain combines TRBV20-1 with TRBJ2-5; TRBD1 might be the D (5 bases). The length of the CDR3 is 13 residues. CDR1 is DFQATT and CDR2 is SNEGSKA in the germline V gene (reference sequence). The CDR3 coding sequence is TGCAGTGCTAGAGGGGGCTTCCAAGAGGCCCAGTACTTC. This gives the protein CSARGGFQEAQYF.

This clonotype was seen at least ten times. The V call is TRBV28, the J call TRBJ2-7; 9 bases are shared with TRBD2. Trimming cost V 4 bases and J 6 bases; bases outside gene matches: 7. Germline V gives CDR1 MDHEN, CDR2 SYDVKM. The CDR3 extends over 14 amino acids. CDR3 DNA: TGTGCCAGCAGTTACCTAGCGGGAAGAGGCGAGCAGTACTTC. Translated, it gives CASSYLAGRGEQYF.

The sample holds many counts of this clonotype. This rearrangement joins TRBV28 to TRBJ1-2, with unresolved D. V was pared by 0 bases and J by 3 bases, with 5 bases between. There are 13 residues in the CDR3. Germline V gene sequence: CDR1 MDHEN, CDR2 SYDVKM. CDR3 DNA sequence: TGTGCCAGCAGTTTATGGGCAGACTATGGCTACACCTTC. This gives the protein CASSLWADYGYTF.

This clonotype has more than one count but fewer than ten. The J gene is TRBJ2-1, the V gene TRBV7-3; 12 nucleotides align to TRBD2. The CDR3 has 15 amino acids. J gave up 5 bases and V 5 bases, and 4 bases lay outside the gene matches. The germline V gene encodes CDR1 SGHTA and CDR2 FQGTGA. This chain's CDR3 is CASSTTSGGHNEQFF. The CDR3 nucleotides are TGTGCCAGCAGCACAACTAGCGGGGGGCACAATGAGCAGTTCTTC.

CDR3 amino acids: CASRTGTLYGYTF. The CDR3 nucleotides are TGTGCCAGCAGGACCGGGACACTTTATGGCTACACCTTC. The rearrangement joins TRBV6-1 to TRBJ1-2; D is perhaps TRBD1 (6 bases). This CDR3 has 13 residues. V lost 6 bases to trimming and J lost 5 bases, with 13 bases between them. Germline V gene lookup returns CDR1 MNHNS and CDR2 SASEGT.

The table lists this clonotype with many counts. The chain is built from TRBV7-3 and TRBJ2-2; D assignment may be TRBD1 or TRBD2 (5 bases each). Trimming pared 3 bases from V and 0 bases from J, leaving 11 bases between. The CDR3 is 16 amino acids. Germline assignment: CDR1 SGHTA and CDR2 FQGTGA. DNA of the CDR3: TGTGCCAGCAGCTTGGATGGGGGTGCGAACACCGGGGAGCTGTTTTTT. This encodes CASSLDGGANTGELFF.

The CDR3 protein is CASSRSPGSNEKLFF. The CDR3 DNA sequence: TGTGCCAGTAGTCGCTCTCCGGGATCAAATGAAAAACTGTTTTTT. This sequence joins TRBV28 and TRBJ1-4; D uncertain. V was trimmed by 9 bases and J by 5 bases, leaving 19 bases between them. The CDR3 extends over 15 amino acids. Germline V CDR1 and CDR2: MDHEN, SYDVKM.

This clonotype was seen at least ten times. V usage is TRBV11-2 and J usage is TRBJ2-7; D not resolved. V was pared by 0 bases and J by 0 bases, with 12 bases between. The CDR3 length is 16 residues. Germline-derived CDR1 and CDR2 are SGHAT and FQNNGV. CDR3 in DNA: TGTGCCAGCAGCTTAGATTCCCGCAGGATCTCCTACGAGCAGTACTTC. The encoded protein is CASSLDSRRISYEQYF.

This clonotype has at least ten counts. This chain links TRBV24-1 with TRBJ2-7; 8 positions match TRBD1. This CDR3 comprises 17 residues. The V and J ends lost 0 bases and 3 bases, in that order; junction bases with no gene match: 9. In germline, CDR1 is KGHDR, CDR2 SFDVKD. This CDR3 is CATSDLCNGQGLYEQYF. DNA of the CDR3: TGTGCCACCAGTGATTTGTGCAATGGACAGGGACTCTACGAGCAGTACTTC.

This clonotype was picked up many times. The chain recombines TRBV28 with TRBJ1-2; a weak D match, TRBD1 (5 bases). Per the germline V gene, CDR1 is MDHEN and CDR2 is SYDVKM. V lost 5 bases and J lost 6, with 16 bases in between. This CDR3 comprises 14 residues. In DNA form, the CDR3 reads TGTGCCAGCAGTAGCGCCCTTGGGGGGAATGGCTACACCTTC. Amino acids: CASSSALGGNGYTF.

This clonotype was detected many times. V usage is TRBV6-5 and J usage is TRBJ1-1; no clear D. The ends were cut back, 2 bases at V and 1 base at J, with 8 bases in the middle. CDR3 length: 14 residues. The germline V gene encodes CDR1 MNHEY and CDR2 SVGAGI. The CDR3: CASSYDPENTEAFF. In DNA, the CDR3 is TGTGCCAGCAGTTACGACCCCGAGAACACTGAAGCTTTCTTT.

This clonotype was detected only a few times. This sequence joins TRBV30 and TRBJ1-6; TRBD1 is a possible D gene (6 bases). The CDR3 loop spans 13 amino acids. CDR1 and CDR2 (germline): GTSNPN, SVGIG (reference sequence). V was pared by 5 bases and J by 7 bases, with 12 bases between. The CDR3 coding sequence is TGTGCCTGGTGTCGGGACACCAATTCACCCCTCCACTTT. This sequence encodes CAWCRDTNSPLHF.

This clonotype was seen ten or more times. This chain joins TRBV6-5 and TRBJ2-5; 8 bases match TRBD2. Germline values: CDR1 MNHEY, CDR2 SVGAGI. The V gene end was trimmed by 2 bases and the J gene end by 1 base; junction bases not matched to a gene: 6. CDR3 length: 16 residues. CDR3 DNA sequence: TGTGCCAGCAGTTACGTGGTAGCGGGGCCCCAAGAGACCCAGTACTTC. Protein: CASSYVVAGPQETQYF.

The J gene is TRBJ1-1, the V gene TRBV30, with D unclear. CDR1 GTSNPN and CDR2 SVGIG come from the germline V gene (reference sequence). Between the trimmed V and J ends, which lost 4 bases and 5 bases, there was a span of 17 bases. CDR3 length: 14 residues. The CDR3 reads CAWTIQTEGTEAFF. The CDR3 DNA is TGTGCCTGGACCATTCAGACGGAGGGAACTGAAGCTTTCTTT.

This clonotype came up many times. The chain carries TRBV12-3 or TRBV12-4 and TRBJ2-2, with a tentative D call TRBD1 (6 bases). V lost 6 bases to trimming and J lost 1 base, with 9 bases between them. The length of the CDR3 is 14 residues. The CDR3 loop is CASRRTENTGELFF. In DNA form, the CDR3 reads TGTGCCAGCAGAAGGACAGAGAACACCGGGGAGCTGTTTTTT.

To note about this clonotype: A much larger clone lies a single base off, so this may be a read error. J is TRBJ1-1 and V is TRBV6-2 or TRBV6-3; D unclear. The length of the CDR3 is 15 residues. V was trimmed by 4 bases and J by 3 bases, leaving 15 bases between them. In germline, CDR1 is MNHEY, CDR2 SVGEGT. CDR3 sequence reads: CASSLDEGSDTEAFF. As DNA, the CDR3 is TGTGCCAGCAGTTTGGACGAGGGCTCGGACACTGAAGCTTTCTTT.

This clonotype was counted ten times or more. V gene TRBV12-3 or TRBV12-4 combines with J gene TRBJ2-5; D uncertain. The CDR3 loop spans 12 amino acids. V was cut by 5 bases and J by 3 bases, with 7 bases left in between. The CDR3 DNA reads as TGTGCCAGCAGTGTGGTTGAAGAGACCCAGTACTTC. This gives the protein CASSVVEETQYF.

The chain couples TRBV28 to TRBJ2-1; D may match TRBD1 or TRBD2 (6 bases each). This CDR3 spans 16 amino acids. The germline gives CDR1 MDHEN, CDR2 SYDVKM. Trimming took 6 bases from V and 0 from J, leaving 15 bases between them. As DNA, the CDR3 is TGTGCCAGCAGCCTCATGGGGGGCCCCTCCTACAATGAGCAGTTCTTC. Its protein product is CASSLMGGPSYNEQFF. The entire variable domain, with the rest obtained from reference TRBV28 and TRBJ2-1, is as follows: DVKVTQSSRYLVKRTGEKVFLECVQDMDHENMFWYRQDPGLGLRLIYFSYDVKMKEKGDIPEGYSVSREKKERFSLILESASTNQTSMYLCASSLMGGPSYNEQFFGPGTRLTVL.

A single count supports this clonotype. With a much larger clone just one base away, this may be a read error. J is TRBJ1-1 and V is TRBV7-7; the D gene is possibly TRBD1 (5 bases). The germline V gene encodes CDR1 SSHAT and CDR2 FNYEAQ (reference sequence). This CDR3 has 13 residues. The DNA of the CDR3 is TGTGTTAGCATCCAGGGCCGGAACACTGAAGCTTTCTTT. Translating it yields CVSIQGRNTEAFF. Supplemented by reference TRBV7-7 and TRBJ1-1, the full variable domain reads GAGVSQSPRYKVTKRGQDVTLRCDPISSHATLYWYQQALGQGPEFLTYFNYEAQPDKSGLPSDRFSAERPEGSISTLTIQRTEQRDSAMYRCVSIQGRNTEAFFGQGTRLTVV.

The rearrangement joins TRBV18 to TRBJ2-5; the D gene is possibly TRBD1 (5 bases). This CDR3 region has 15 residues. Trimming removed 3 bases from V and 3 bases from J, with 14 bases in between. The V gene's germline CDR1 is KGHSH and CDR2 LQKENI. CDR3 sequence reads: CASSPSGISEETQYF. CDR3 bases: TGTGCCAGCTCACCGTCAGGGATCTCAGAAGAGACCCAGTACTTC.

The sample holds many counts of this clonotype. The chain couples TRBV7-2 to TRBJ1-1; the D gene is possibly TRBD1 (5 bases). V dropped 3 bases and J dropped 7 bases, with 27 bases sitting between them. Germline lookup yields CDR1 SGHTA and CDR2 FQGNSA. CDR3 length equals 18 residues. The CDR3 here is CASSLFRDPILYGFEAFF. CDR3 in DNA: TGTGCCAGCAGCTTGTTTAGGGACCCGATACTGTATGGGTTTGAAGCTTTCTTT.

The rearrangement joins TRBV5-1 to TRBJ2-3, with TRBD1 matching 8 bases. Trimming cost V 4 bases and J 1 base; bases outside gene matches: 8. Germline values: CDR1 SGHRS, CDR2 YFSETQ. The CDR3 contains 16 residues. CDR3 loop: CASSPPDRDGTDTQYF. CDR3 DNA: TGCGCCAGCAGCCCACCGGACAGGGATGGCACAGATACGCAGTATTTT.

This clonotype was seen ten or more times. This chain uses TRBV28 with TRBJ2-2, with TRBD2 as a possible D gene (7 bases). Per germline, CDR1 MDHEN and CDR2 SYDVKM. V gave up 3 bases and J gave up 3 bases, with 17 bases separating them. CDR3 size: 17 residues. The CDR3, as DNA: TGTGCCAGCAGTTTGGGGGGGGCCTCGCATCACACCGGGGAGCTGTTTTTT. Its translation is CASSLGGASHHTGELFF.